This T cell receptor (beta chain) is drawn from a study of blood T cells in healthy people across ages. Through a sample-barcoded 5' primer and a J-beta primer mix, a second PCR was run for about 7 to 12 cycles. TCRdb re-called the 5' RACE reads through MiXCR, storing one row per CDR3 protein. The repertoire consists of 1.6 million or so distinct CDR3 sequences, with around 35% occurring once and the leading ten covering 10% to 12%. The study, taken as a whole, reports: Getting older went along with TCR beta diversity per million T cells dropping roughly linearly. No conclusive comparison of naive versus antigen-experienced cells was possible with unsorted PBMCs. It was held that the diversity estimates obtained from one million T cells were underestimates.

On this clonotype: Its antigen is currently unknown.

V was clipped by 0 bases and J by 10 bases; unmatched bases: 8. This CDR3 is built from 14 residues. Per the germline V gene, CDR1 is DFQATT and CDR2 is SNEGSKA (reference sequence). Input material: blood. The TCR was taken from a woman aged 25 to 45 in good health. The rearrangement links TRBV20-1 to TRBJ2-3; 9 bases agree with TRBD2. CDR3: CSARDSGSQGAQYF. CDR3 sequence (DNA): TGCAGTGCTAGAGATAGCGGGAGTCAGGGGGCGCAGTATTTT.